The clone carrying this TCR beta chain came up a few times. The sample belongs to a study of blood T cell repertoires in COVID-19. The wider study: Acute and convalescent COVID-19 specimens originated in the United States, Italy and Spain.

In the source study's methods: The assay estimated nucleated cells by amplifying reference gene primers. Clones were read by immunoSEQ multiplex PCR, and TCRdb kept only the in-frame ones, dropping some. V and J calls and clone size are copied from that table; D and trimming were computed from the DNA. The repertoire holds approximately 290,000 clones, with 70% to 90% as singletons. Clinical histories supplied by participants themselves formed the basis of cohort assignment. Before being deemed recovered, Cohort 3 donors had two negative PCRs, clearance, or symptom resolution. Deletions cut 2 bases from V and 0 bases from J, with 17 bases between. This CDR3 has 18 residues. CDR1 is SNHLY, CDR2 FYNNEI, per germline.

The sequenced sample was PBMCs or T cells enriched from blood (not recorded which). This clonotype was sampled from a woman aged 30 to 39 who had recovered from COVID-19. This chain joins TRBV2 and TRBJ2-1; TRBD2 might be the D (7 bases). CDR3 loop: CASSELSGGGSSYNEQFF. The DNA of the CDR3 is TGTGCCAGCAGTGAACTCTCTGGGGGGGGCAGCTCCTACAATGAGCAGTTCTTC.